These T cell receptor beta chains were read from a single sample in a study of cytotoxic CD8 clonotypes in ibrutinib-treated CLL. Method: immunoSEQ multiplex PCR; TCRdb's copy keeps in-frame clones and lacks some. The sample yields tens of thousands of clones, around 52% seen once. This sample comprised PBMCs, obtained at disease progression, from a patient treated with ibrutinib. These receptor sequences come from a human donor with chronic lymphocytic leukemia. CDR3s include the opening cysteine and the closing phenylalanine or tryptophan. The D gene is left open where the match is weak. Clone size is shown for a subset of rows, as once, few, many or a class of expanded clone.

j_gene	v_gene	abundance	d_gene	CDR3aa	CDR3nt
TRBJ2-7	TRBV7-9	.	TRBD1	CASSEDGTGNPYEQYF	TGTGCCAGCAGCGAAGATGGGACAGGGAACCCCTACGAGCAGTACTTC
TRBJ1-1	TRBV5-1	.	.	CASSQLITGETEAFF	TGCGCCAGCAGCCAACTCATTACAGGTGAGACTGAAGCTTTCTTT
TRBJ1-2	TRBV11-2	.	TRBD1	CASSSGGLKYGYTF	TGTGCCAGCAGCTCAGGGGGCTTAAAGTATGGCTACACCTTC
TRBJ2-2	TRBV6-5	few	.	CASTYSGELFF	TGTGCCAGCACCTACTCCGGGGAGCTGTTTTTT
TRBJ1-5	TRBV28	.	.	CASSFPGASNQPQHF	TGTGCCAGCAGTTTCCCAGGGGCGAGCAATCAGCCCCAGCATTTT
TRBJ2-2	TRBV6-1	.	TRBD1	CASSETGLGTGELFF	TGTGCCAGCAGTGAGACAGGGCTAGGGACCGGGGAGCTGTTTTTT
TRBJ2-7	TRBV29-1	.	.	CSVEGQGTYEQYF	TGCAGCGTTGAAGGCCAGGGCACCTACGAGCAGTACTTC
TRBJ2-7	TRBV5-1	few	.	CASSLRQGNEQYF	TGCGCCAGCAGCTTGAGGCAGGGGAACGAGCAGTACTTC
TRBJ2-7	TRBV5-1	.	.	CASSLDYWGQSSYEQYF	TGCGCCAGCAGCTTGGATTATTGGGGACAAAGCTCCTACGAGCAGTACTTC
TRBJ2-2	TRBV7-7	.	.	CASKQTSTGELFF	TGTGCTAGTAAGCAGACCTCCACCGGGGAGCTGTTTTTT
TRBJ1-2	TRBV6-1	.	.	CASSYRGIYGYTF	TGTGCCAGCAGTTATAGGGGGATCTATGGCTACACCTTC
TRBJ1-1	TRBV6-5	few	.	CASSYLRQENTEAFF	TGTGCCAGCAGTTACCTTCGGCAGGAGAACACTGAAGCTTTCTTT
TRBJ2-7	TRBV28	.	TRBD2	CASSLYPSGRSEQYF	TGTGCCAGCAGTTTATACCCTAGCGGGAGATCCGAGCAGTACTTC
TRBJ1-1	TRBV9	.	.	CASSEPFQGRPEAFF	TGTGCCAGCAGCGAGCCCTTTCAGGGGCGGCCTGAAGCTTTCTTT
TRBJ1-2	TRBV19	few	.	CATSSDWANYGYTF	TGTGCCACCAGCTCAGACTGGGCTAACTATGGCTACACCTTC
TRBJ2-3	TRBV5-6	few	TRBD2	CASSLRRGVYADTQYF	TGTGCCAGCAGCTTAAGGCGGGGGGTATACGCAGATACGCAGTATTTT
TRBJ1-2	TRBV27	.	TRBD1	CASRPTGQGLYYTF	TGTGCCAGCAGGCCTACGGGACAGGGTCTATACTACACCTTC
TRBJ2-2	TRBV5-6	.	.	CASSTGLQPAGELFF	TGTGCCAGCAGCACGGGACTCCAACCTGCGGGGGAGCTGTTTTTT
TRBJ2-1	TRBV29-1	.	TRBD2	CSVVRLAGGYNEQFF	TGCAGCGTTGTTCGGCTAGCGGGAGGGTACAATGAGCAGTTCTTC
TRBJ1-2	TRBV4-2	.	TRBD1	CASSPKTGLYGYTF	TGTGCCAGCAGCCCTAAGACAGGGCTCTATGGCTACACCTTC
TRBJ1-4	TRBV6-6	.	TRBD1	CASSYEEGAREKLFF	TGTGCCAGCAGTTACGAGGAGGGGGCGCGAGAAAAACTGTTTTTT
TRBJ1-1	TRBV2	.	.	CASNHEGILAFF	TGTGCCAGCAACCACGAGGGCATTTTAGCTTTCTTT